What follows are 20 T cell receptor beta chains derived from one specimen sequenced in a study of blood T cell repertoires in COVID-19. Measured with immunoSEQ multiplex PCR; TCRdb has only the in-frame clones, and not every one. The sample has around 130,000 clones, about four fifths seen once. Sequenced material: peripheral blood. Every receptor here comes from a man aged 55 to 70 with active or convalescent COVID-19.

The V call is TRBV5-1, the J call TRBJ2-7, with a possible D match to TRBD2 (5 bases). This CDR3 comprises 17 residues. V was trimmed by 0 bases and J by 4 bases, leaving 20 bases between them. Germline CDR1 and CDR2: SGHRS and YFSETQ. CDR3 nucleotides: TGCGCCAGCAGCTTGGGCCCTCACCAGGCAGGAGGTTACGAGCAGTACTTC. As protein: CASSLGPHQAGGYEQYF.

The chain uses TRBV25-1 and TRBJ2-5; TRBD2 is a possible D gene (5 bases). This CDR3 has 11 amino acids. Trimming removed 4 bases from V and 7 bases from J, with 7 bases in between. The V gene's germline CDR1 is MGHDK and CDR2 SYGVNS. In DNA, the CDR3 is TGTGCCAGCAGTGCCGGGGTGACCCAGTACTTC. Its translation: CASSAGVTQYF.

This clone came up a few times. The chain recombines TRBV7-3 with TRBJ2-5; 7 bases align to TRBD1. Trimming cost V 4 bases and J 1 base; bases outside gene matches: 6. CDR1 is SGHTA, CDR2 FQGTGA, per germline. CDR3 size: 15 residues. The DNA for the CDR3 is TGTGCCAGCAGCTCCTCCCGGGACAGCCAAGAGACCCAGTACTTC. It is translated as CASSSSRDSQETQYF.

The V gene is TRBV29-1, the J gene TRBJ1-2; D gene unclear. CDR3 length: 12 amino acids. Germline V gene sequence: CDR1 SQVTM, CDR2 ANQGSEA. Trimming pared 6 bases from V and 8 bases from J, leaving 16 bases between. This chain's CDR3 is CSVVVGGKGYTF. In DNA form, the CDR3 reads TGCAGCGTCGTGGTCGGCGGCAAAGGCTACACCTTC.

Of note for this clone: Within the sample, other DNA sequences also encode this same CDR3. The V and J genes are TRBV4-3 and TRBJ1-6, with D unresolved. CDR1 is LGHNA, CDR2 YSLEER, per germline. The germline V and J ends were trimmed by 1 base and 7 bases, with 5 bases remaining between them. The CDR3 consists of 13 residues. The CDR3 bases are TGCGCCAGCAGCCAAGTCCGGAATTCACCCCTCCACTTT. Its translation is CASSQVRNSPLHF.

The V call is TRBV15, the J call TRBJ1-2; D possibly corresponds to TRBD1 (6 bases). V lost 0 bases and J 0 bases, leaving 11 bases between the germline ends. The CDR3 is 16 amino acids. The germline V gene has CDR1 LNHNV and CDR2 YYDKDF (reference sequence). The CDR3 reads CATSRDRQGTNYGYTF. The CDR3 nucleotides read TGTGCCACCAGCAGAGATAGGCAGGGGACTAACTATGGCTACACCTTC.

The chain has TRBV28 and TRBJ2-5; 9 nucleotides align to TRBD1. Germline-derived CDR1 and CDR2 are MDHEN and SYDVKM. The V and J ends lost 3 bases and 5 bases, in that order; junction bases with no gene match: 4. The CDR3 covers 14 residues. In DNA, the CDR3 is TGTGCCAGCAGTTTGGACAGGGGTTGGGAGACCCAGTACTTC. Translation: CASSLDRGWETQYF.

J is TRBJ2-5 and V is TRBV7-2, with 10 bases that match TRBD1. CDR1 and CDR2 from the germline V gene are SGHTA and FQGNSA. The CDR3 runs to 15 residues. V shed 5 bases and J 4 bases; nucleotides not matched to a gene: 7. This CDR3 is CASSAPGQGGETQYF. The CDR3 region has the DNA TGTGCCAGCAGCGCCCCCGGACAGGGGGGAGAGACCCAGTACTTC.

V gene TRBV12-3 or TRBV12-4 combines with J gene TRBJ1-2; a possible D gene is TRBD1 (5 bases). The CDR3 length is 13 residues. V was pared by 8 bases and J by 8 bases, with 18 bases between. In nucleotides, the CDR3 is TGTGCCAGCGGAAAAAGGCAGGGTCAAGGCTACACCTTC. Protein: CASGKRQGQGYTF.

The chain employs TRBV4-3 and TRBJ2-5; D not certain. The germline V gene has CDR1 LGHNA and CDR2 YSLEER. CDR3 length equals 15 residues. V dropped 0 bases and J dropped 2 bases, with 10 bases sitting between them. CDR3 coding DNA: TGCGCCAGCAGCCAAGATAGGAACAGACAAGAGACCCAGTACTTC. Amino acid sequence: CASSQDRNRQETQYF.

This chain joins TRBV24-1 and TRBJ2-7; 7 bases are a match to TRBD1. The CDR3 consists of 15 residues. The germline gives CDR1 KGHDR, CDR2 SFDVKD. With 4 bases clipped from V and 2 bases from J, the junction kept 7 bases outside the gene matches. The CDR3 sequence: CATSDPTGAPYEQYF. In nucleotides, the CDR3 is TGTGCCACCAGTGACCCAACAGGGGCGCCCTACGAGCAGTACTTC.

This clone was picked up many times. The CDR3 nucleotides read TGTGCCAGCAGTCTTTACAATGAGCAGTTCTTC. Translation gives CASSLYNEQFF. V usage is TRBV2 and J usage is TRBJ2-1; D unclear. CDR1 is SNHLY, CDR2 FYNNEI, per germline. V was pared by 5 bases and J by 4 bases, with 3 bases between. This CDR3 is 11 amino acids long.

V is TRBV27 and J is TRBJ2-2; no definite D call. Deletions cut 7 bases from V and 4 bases from J, with 7 bases between. Germline loops: CDR1 MNHEY, CDR2 SMNVEV (reference sequence). The CDR3 runs to 12 residues. In DNA, the CDR3 is TGTGCCAGCACGTCTGTCACCGGGGAGCTGTTTTTT. It codes for CASTSVTGELFF.

V usage is TRBV11-3 and J usage is TRBJ2-2; 7 bases align to TRBD1. CDR3 length: 14 amino acids. J was trimmed by 5 bases and V by 1 base; bases with no gene match: 1. The germline gives CDR1 SGHNT, CDR2 YENEEA. The CDR3 here is CASSLVRGTGELFF. Here the CDR3 DNA reads TGTGCCAGCAGCTTAGTCAGGGGGACCGGGGAGCTGTTTTTT.

The CDR3 reads CASSFLDSYGYTF. CDR3 bases: TGTGCCAGCAGTTTCTTAGACAGCTATGGCTACACCTTC. This chain connects TRBV12-3 or TRBV12-4 to TRBJ1-2; weak D call: TRBD1 (5 bases). The CDR3 has 13 amino acids. V lost 3 bases and J lost 4, with 9 bases in between.

The V and J genes are TRBV7-3 and TRBJ2-3, with a possible D match to TRBD2 (5 bases). With 2 bases removed from V and 0 bases from J, the gap between germline ends came to 12 bases. CDR3 length: 16 residues. Germline CDR1 SGHTA, CDR2 FQGTGA. DNA of the CDR3: TGTGCCAGCAGCTTAGGCGCGGGCCGGAGCACAGATACGCAGTATTTT. Encoded protein: CASSLGAGRSTDTQYF.

The chain has TRBV11-2 and TRBJ2-7; 7 bases match TRBD1. With 5 bases clipped from V and 5 bases from J, the junction kept 12 bases outside the gene matches. The germline gives CDR1 SGHAT, CDR2 FQNNGV. This CDR3 is built from 15 residues. The CDR3 DNA sequence: TGTGCCAGCAGCCTTCAGCCCAAGACAGGGCACGAGCAGTACTTC. As protein: CASSLQPKTGHEQYF.

V gene TRBV19 combines with J gene TRBJ2-6; 7 bases agree with TRBD1. CDR3 size: 17 residues. In germline, CDR1 is LNHDA, CDR2 SQIVND (reference sequence). J gave up 1 base and V 8 bases, and 11 bases lay outside the gene matches. Here the CDR3 reads CASFQRGRGSGANVLTF. The CDR3, as DNA: TGTGCCAGTTTCCAGAGGGGGCGCGGATCTGGGGCCAACGTCCTGACTTTC.

This chain links TRBV27 with TRBJ2-7; 7 nucleotides align to TRBD2. CDR3 length: 15 residues. Losses at the gene ends were 4 bases for V and 0 bases for J; bases not matched to a gene: 6. Germline CDR1 reads MNHEY; CDR2 reads SMNVEV (reference sequence). CDR3 DNA sequence: TGTGCCAGCAGTTGGGGAGCGGGGAGCTCCTACGAGCAGTACTTC. Amino acids: CASSWGAGSSYEQYF.

V and J are TRBV27 and TRBJ2-2, with D uncertain. The CDR3 sequence is 12 residues long. Germline V gene sequence: CDR1 MNHEY, CDR2 SMNVEV (reference sequence). V was cut by 6 bases and J by 1 base, with 3 bases left in between. This chain's CDR3 is CASRRNTGELFF. The CDR3 DNA sequence: TGTGCCAGCAGGAGGAACACCGGGGAGCTGTTTTTT.